Following are 15 T cell receptor beta chains from one sample sequenced in a study of human T cells and chemical hapten exposure. Specified time point: healthy volunteer bleed at 6 weeks. Whole blood that had not been fractionated was the source of extracted total RNA. TCRdb fed the RACE reads into MiXCR, producing one record per CDR3 protein. This sample carries about 77,000 distinct CDR3 sequences, 8.6% of them seen once, and the ten largest clones take 1.5% to 2%. The sample consisted of whole blood. The receptors derive from a female donor in good health. Some clones in this sample may be carry-over from other donors' samples.

This clonotype has a handful of counts. Here the CDR3 DNA reads TGTGCCAGCAGCCAACGGGACAGAGATAGTGATGAGCAGTTCTTC. Protein: CASSQRDRDSDEQFF. The chain employs TRBV3-1 and TRBJ2-1, with 7 bases aligning to TRBD1. Unmatched junction bases numbered 9, after V lost 2 bases and J lost 8 bases. The CDR3 extends over 15 amino acids. Germline V gives CDR1 LGHDT, CDR2 YNNKEL (reference sequence).

This clonotype has at least ten counts. This rearrangement joins TRBV5-1 to TRBJ2-6; D ambiguous. This CDR3 region has 16 residues. CDR1 is SGHRS and CDR2 is YFSETQ in the germline V gene. The V end lost 4 bases, the J end lost 0 bases, and 11 bases lay between the germline ends. The CDR3 DNA sequence: TGCGCCAGCAGCCCCGATGCGAGCTCTGGGGCCAACGTCCTGACTTTC. Translated, it gives CASSPDASSGANVLTF.

This clonotype occurred many times. The rearrangement links TRBV15 to TRBJ2-3, with a tentative D call TRBD1 (6 bases). Germline V lookup: CDR1 LNHNV, CDR2 YYDKDF (reference sequence). The CDR3 is made up of 15 amino acids. The germline V and J ends were trimmed by 1 base and 4 bases, with 12 bases remaining between them. The CDR3 sequence is CATSRGVGTSDTQYF. In DNA form, the CDR3 reads TGTGCCACCAGCAGAGGCGTCGGGACATCAGATACGCAGTATTTT.

This sequence joins TRBV6-5 and TRBJ1-1, with a weak D call TRBD1 (5 bases). V lost 2 bases to trimming and J lost 6 bases, with 13 bases between them. The CDR3 is made up of 14 amino acids. The germline V gene has CDR1 MNHEY and CDR2 SVGAGI. CDR3 bases: TGTGCCAGCAGTTACCGGGCAGGGTTGGCTGAAGCTTTCTTT. The encoded protein is CASSYRAGLAEAFF.

There are many counts of this clonotype. The chain couples TRBV12-3 or TRBV12-4 to TRBJ1-6, with 7 bases fitting TRBD1. V lost 5 bases, J lost 6 bases, and 7 bases stayed unmatched. This CDR3 is built from 15 residues. CDR3: CASSLSGTANSPLHF. The CDR3 bases are TGTGCCAGCAGTCTATCCGGGACAGCTAATTCACCCCTCCACTTT.

The V gene is TRBV5-5, the J gene TRBJ1-4; D gene uncertain. The CDR3 extends over 13 amino acids. V was cut by 5 bases and J by 5 bases, with 10 bases left in between. Looked up from germline, CDR1 is SGHKS and CDR2 is YYEKEE (reference sequence). The CDR3 loop is CASRRVTNEKLFF. The DNA for the CDR3 is TGTGCCAGCAGGAGGGTGACGAATGAAAAACTGTTTTTT.

This clonotype was counted many times. The chain recombines TRBV7-9 with TRBJ2-6, with 7 bases fitting TRBD1. Germline V gene sequence: CDR1 SEHNR, CDR2 FQNEAQ (reference sequence). The CDR3 runs to 15 residues. Trimming cost V 5 bases and J 0 bases; bases outside gene matches: 1. CDR3: CASSGTDSGANVLTF. The CDR3 DNA follows: TGTGCCAGCAGCGGGACAGACTCTGGGGCCAACGTCCTGACTTTC. The variable domain in full, completed from reference TRBV7-9 and TRBJ2-6, reads DTGVSQNPRHKITKRGQNVTFRCDPISEHNRLYWYRQTLGQGPEFLTYFQNEAQLEKSRLLSDRFSAERPKGSFSTLEIQRTEQGDSAMYLCASSGTDSGANVLTFGAGSRLTVL.

Points on this clonotype: This may come from a read error, since a much larger clone is one base off. CDR3 bases: TGTGCCAGCAGCCCATCGGCTAGCGGGGGGACACCAGATACGCAGTATTTT. Translated, it gives CASSPSASGGTPDTQYF. This chain connects TRBV11-1 to TRBJ2-3; 11 bases align to TRBD2. J lost 4 bases, V lost 5 bases, and 11 bases had no gene match. The length of the CDR3 is 17 residues. Germline V lookup: CDR1 SGHAT, CDR2 FQDESV (reference sequence).

In its sample, this clonotype was seen many times. The genes are TRBV18 and TRBJ2-3; 11 bases match TRBD1. The CDR3 consists of 22 residues. Trimming cost V 0 bases and J 3 bases; bases outside gene matches: 20. The germline CDR1 and CDR2 sequences are KGHSH and LQKENI. The CDR3, as DNA: TGTGCCAGCTCACCACCACTCTATCTTCCTGGGACAGGGGGAGAGAGAACAGATACGCAGTATTTT. This sequence encodes CASSPPLYLPGTGGERTDTQYF.

J is TRBJ2-3 and V is TRBV28, with TRBD2 matching over 12 bases. The J segment lost 4 bases and the V segment lost 4 bases, leaving 21 bases of the junction unmatched. Germline CDR1 reads MDHEN; CDR2 reads SYDVKM. This CDR3 comprises 21 residues. CDR3 residues: CASSSPGASGGAQGYPDTQYF. The DNA of the CDR3 is TGTGCCAGCAGTTCACCTGGGGCTAGCGGGGGGGCCCAGGGATACCCAGATACGCAGTATTTT.

This clonotype was seen at least ten times. The chain combines TRBV4-3 with TRBJ1-3, with D unresolved. Trimming cost V 4 bases and J 4 bases, with 8 bases left between them. Looked up from germline, CDR1 is LGHNA and CDR2 is YSLEER. This CDR3 has 13 residues. The CDR3 protein is CASSRGVGNTIYF. CDR3 sequence (DNA): TGCGCCAGCAGCCGGGGTGTGGGAAACACCATATATTTT.

This clonotype was recorded a few times. V and J are TRBV2 and TRBJ2-3; weak D call: TRBD2 (5 bases). The CDR3 is 14 residues long. The V gene lost 4 bases and the J gene lost 1 base, with 9 bases spanning the gap. Per the germline V gene, CDR1 is SNHLY and CDR2 is FYNNEI. The CDR3 protein is CASSVGRGTDTQYF. The CDR3 region has the DNA TGTGCCAGCAGTGTAGGGCGGGGCACAGATACGCAGTATTTT. The full variable domain, in which reference TRBV2 and TRBJ2-3 provide the parts outside the CDR3, is EPEVTQTPSHQVTQMGQEVILRCVPISNHLYFYWYRQILGQKVEFLVSFYNNEISEKSEIFDDQFSVERPDGSNFTLKIRSTKLEDSAMYFCASSVGRGTDTQYFGPGTRLTVL.

In its sample, this clonotype was seen many times. Here the CDR3 DNA reads TGTGCCAGCAGTTCGCGACAGGGGATGAACACTGAAGCTTTCTTT. It yields the protein CASSSRQGMNTEAFF. This chain connects TRBV6-5 to TRBJ1-1, with 8 bases lining up with TRBD1. This CDR3 region has 15 residues. Trimming took 4 bases from V and 0 from J; bases not matched to a gene: 4. CDR1 and CDR2 (germline): MNHEY, SVGAGI.

In its sample, this clonotype was seen a few times. V is TRBV7-2 and J is TRBJ2-3; D is possibly TRBD1 (7 bases). This CDR3 has 16 amino acids. Per germline, CDR1 SGHTA and CDR2 FQGNSA. Trimming pared 5 bases from V and 3 bases from J, leaving 18 bases between. The CDR3 nucleotides are TGTGCCAGCAGCCCGGCGGCAGGGGGGCGTACAGATACGCAGTATTTT. Encoded protein: CASSPAAGGRTDTQYF.

This clonotype was detected only a few times. The chain carries TRBV6-5 and TRBJ1-6, with 9 nucleotides matching TRBD1. Losses at the gene ends were 6 bases for V and 4 bases for J; bases not matched to a gene: 1. Germline assignment: CDR1 MNHEY and CDR2 SVGAGI. The CDR3 covers 14 residues. Here the CDR3 reads CASRDRGYNSPLHF. CDR3 bases: TGTGCCAGCAGGGACAGGGGTTATAATTCACCCCTCCACTTT.